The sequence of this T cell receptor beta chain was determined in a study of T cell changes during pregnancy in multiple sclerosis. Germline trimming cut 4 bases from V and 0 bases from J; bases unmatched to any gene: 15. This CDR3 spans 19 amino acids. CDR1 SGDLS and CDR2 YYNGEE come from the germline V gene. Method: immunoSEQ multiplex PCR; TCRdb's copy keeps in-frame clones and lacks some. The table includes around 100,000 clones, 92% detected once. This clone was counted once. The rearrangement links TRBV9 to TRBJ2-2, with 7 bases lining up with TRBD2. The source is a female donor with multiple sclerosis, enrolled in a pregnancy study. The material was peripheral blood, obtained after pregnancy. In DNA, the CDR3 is TGTGCCAGCAGCCCTAGCGGAGCCCTGCGCTCTACGAACACCGGGGAGCTGTTTTTT. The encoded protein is CASSPSGALRSTNTGELFF.